This entry lists 14 T cell receptor beta chains sequenced from one sample in a study of shared clonotypes between healthy human individuals. Only in-frame clones appear in the TCRdb table, and some are missing; sequencing was by immunoSEQ multiplex PCR. The table records some 1,100,000 clones, about 84% of them present only once. The source material was memory CD4+ T cells from PBMCs. Noted subset: CD45RA-negative fraction. Receptors were obtained from a young man in good health. Some clones in this sample may be carry-over from other donors' samples.

The gene calls are TRBV9 and TRBJ2-1, with 9 bases fitting TRBD1. The CDR3 totals 16 residues. CDR1 is SGDLS and CDR2 is YYNGEE in the germline V gene. Unmatched junction bases numbered 6, after V lost 5 bases and J lost 0 bases. The DNA of the CDR3 is TGTGCCAGCAGTAGAGACAGGGGGGGCTCCTACAATGAGCAGTTCTTC. The encoded protein is CASSRDRGGSYNEQFF.

This clone was seen a few times. This chain links TRBV29-1 with TRBJ2-1, with D maybe TRBD1 (6 bases). CDR3 length equals 12 residues. V was pared by 4 bases and J by 7 bases, with 11 bases between. Germline CDR1 and CDR2: SQVTM and ANQGSEA. CDR3 protein: CSVARGGNEQFF. The CDR3 DNA follows: TGCAGCGTTGCCAGGGGCGGAAATGAGCAGTTCTTC.

The chain employs TRBV4-2 and TRBJ1-2; D gene unclear. Trimming cost V 0 bases and J 6 bases, with 11 bases left between them. Germline loops: CDR1 LGHNA, CDR2 YNFKEQ. The CDR3 sequence is 14 residues long. The CDR3 is CASSQDPSPHGYTF. CDR3 in DNA: TGTGCCAGCAGCCAAGACCCTTCCCCGCATGGCTACACCTTC.

The gene calls are TRBV18 and TRBJ2-5; TRBD1 agrees at 10 bases. The CDR3 covers 17 residues. The V and J ends lost 4 bases and 7 bases, in that order; junction bases with no gene match: 15. Germline-derived CDR1 and CDR2 are KGHSH and LQKENI. In DNA form, the CDR3 reads TGTGCCAGCTCACTGTGGACAGGGGGGCACGTAGGATGGACCCAGTACTTC. Translated: CASSLWTGGHVGWTQYF.

The J gene is TRBJ2-2, the V gene TRBV27, with TRBD2 matching 9 bases. The CDR3 loop spans 16 amino acids. Losses at the gene ends were 2 bases for V and 5 bases for J; bases not matched to a gene: 6. Germline-derived CDR1 and CDR2 are MNHEY and SMNVEV (reference sequence). As DNA, the CDR3 is TGTGCCAGCAGTTTAGGTAGCGGGAGTCGGACCGGGGAGCTGTTTTTT. Its translation: CASSLGSGSRTGELFF.

The V gene is TRBV10-1, the J gene TRBJ2-7; tentatively, D is TRBD2 (6 bases). The CDR3 spans 13 residues. The V end lost 4 bases, the J end lost 6 bases, and 13 bases lay between the germline ends. Germline assignment: CDR1 WNHNN and CDR2 SYGVQD (reference sequence). The CDR3 DNA follows: TGCGCCAGCAGTGGGGGGGAGGCGCGCGAGCAGTACTTC. Protein: CASSGGEAREQYF.

V usage is TRBV28 and J usage is TRBJ2-5, with D possibly matching TRBD1 (6 bases). The V gene's germline CDR1 is MDHEN and CDR2 SYDVKM. The CDR3 loop spans 14 amino acids. V shed 3 bases and J shed 0 bases, with 8 bases lying between them. CDR3 region: CASSLTGDQETQYF. CDR3 DNA: TGTGCCAGCAGTTTGACAGGAGACCAAGAGACCCAGTACTTC. Variable domain in full (rest from reference TRBV28 and TRBJ2-5): DVKVTQSSRYLVKRTGEKVFLECVQDMDHENMFWYRQDPGLGLRLIYFSYDVKMKEKGDIPEGYSVSREKKERFSLILESASTNQTSMYLCASSLTGDQETQYFGPGTRLLVL.

This clone was counted between two and nine times. The chain employs TRBV28 and TRBJ1-2; TRBD1 is a possible D gene (6 bases). The V and J ends lost 4 bases and 4 bases respectively, with 10 bases between them. Germline assignment: CDR1 MDHEN and CDR2 SYDVKM. CDR3 size: 13 residues. This CDR3 is CASSSGAVYGYTF. CDR3 nucleotide sequence: TGTGCCAGCAGTTCGGGGGCGGTCTATGGCTACACCTTC.

The CDR3 reads CASSFERVRGINYGYTF. DNA of the CDR3: TGTGCCAGCAGTTTCGAACGAGTCAGGGGGATTAACTATGGCTACACCTTC. V usage is TRBV28 and J usage is TRBJ1-2; 7 nucleotides line up with TRBD1. With 3 bases clipped from V and 1 base from J, the junction kept 11 bases outside the gene matches. CDR1 and CDR2 (germline): MDHEN, SYDVKM. The CDR3 runs to 17 residues.

The count of this clone is one. The chain uses TRBV11-2 and TRBJ1-1; D unclear. The ends were cut back, 2 bases at V and 4 bases at J, with 14 bases in the middle. The CDR3 sequence is 15 residues long. CDR1 and CDR2 (germline): SGHAT, FQNNGV. CDR3 in DNA: TGTGCCAGCAGCTTAACCCCGGGGTGGAGCACTGAAGCTTTCTTT. Its translation: CASSLTPGWSTEAFF.

The rearrangement joins TRBV6-5 to TRBJ1-2; D is uncertain. Germline values: CDR1 MNHEY, CDR2 SVGAGI. V was pared by 6 bases and J by 4 bases, with 15 bases between. The CDR3 extends over 14 amino acids. The CDR3 DNA is TGTGCCAGCAGCCCCCCAGGCGTTCTCTATGGCTACACCTTC. Translating it yields CASSPPGVLYGYTF.

This sequence joins TRBV10-3 and TRBJ2-5; D is perhaps TRBD1 (5 bases). The CDR3 sequence is 13 residues long. V shed 4 bases and J shed 4 bases, with 10 bases lying between them. From germline, CDR1 is ENHRY and CDR2 SYGVKD. The CDR3 loop reads CAISVTGRETQYF. Here the CDR3 DNA reads TGTGCCATCAGTGTAACAGGACGAGAGACCCAGTACTTC.

This clone was counted only a few times. This chain links TRBV2 with TRBJ2-5; D call uncertain. The CDR3 length is 13 residues. V shed 8 bases and J shed 0 bases, with 10 bases lying between them. Germline V gene sequence: CDR1 SNHLY, CDR2 FYNNEI. CDR3 loop: CASVPFYQETQYF. The CDR3 nucleotides are TGTGCCAGCGTCCCATTTTACCAAGAGACCCAGTACTTC.

The chain links TRBV6-1 to TRBJ1-5; tentative D call: TRBD1 (5 bases). Germline CDR1 and CDR2: MNHNS and SASEGT. Trimming took 4 bases from V and 7 from J, leaving 17 bases between them. CDR3 length: 15 amino acids. The CDR3 DNA reads as TGTGCCAGCAGTGCCGGGACCGCAATAGGACAGCCCCAGCATTTT. Its translation is CASSAGTAIGQPQHF.